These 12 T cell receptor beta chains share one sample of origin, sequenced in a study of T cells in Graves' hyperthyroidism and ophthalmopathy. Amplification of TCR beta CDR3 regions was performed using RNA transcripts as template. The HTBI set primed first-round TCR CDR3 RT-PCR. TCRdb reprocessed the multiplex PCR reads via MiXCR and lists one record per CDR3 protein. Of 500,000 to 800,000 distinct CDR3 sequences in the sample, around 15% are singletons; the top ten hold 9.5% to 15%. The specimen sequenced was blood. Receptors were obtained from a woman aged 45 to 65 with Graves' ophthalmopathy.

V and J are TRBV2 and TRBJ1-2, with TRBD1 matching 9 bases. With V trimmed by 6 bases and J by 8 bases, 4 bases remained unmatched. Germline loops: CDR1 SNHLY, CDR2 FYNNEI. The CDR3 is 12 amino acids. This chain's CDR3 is CASRETGGGYTF. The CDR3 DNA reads TGTGCCAGCAGAGAGACAGGGGGAGGCTACACCTTC.

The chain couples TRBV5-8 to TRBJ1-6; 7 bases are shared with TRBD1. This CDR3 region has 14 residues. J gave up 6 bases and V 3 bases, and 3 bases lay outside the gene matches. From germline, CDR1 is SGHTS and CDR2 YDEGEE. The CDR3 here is CASSSTGRNSPLHF. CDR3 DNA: TGTGCCAGCAGCTCGACAGGGCGTAATTCACCCCTCCACTTT.

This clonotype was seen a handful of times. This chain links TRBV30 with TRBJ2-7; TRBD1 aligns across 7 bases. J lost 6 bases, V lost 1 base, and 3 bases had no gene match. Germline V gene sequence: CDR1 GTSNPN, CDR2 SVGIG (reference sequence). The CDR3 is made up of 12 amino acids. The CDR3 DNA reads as TGTGCCTGGAGTGCGGGGACAGTCGAGCAGTACTTC. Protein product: CAWSAGTVEQYF. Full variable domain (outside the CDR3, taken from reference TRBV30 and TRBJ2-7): SQTIHQWPATLVQPVGSPLSLECTVEGTSNPNLYWYRQAAGRGLQLLFYSVGIGQISSEVPQNLSASRPQDRQFILSSKKLLLSDSGFYLCAWSAGTVEQYFGPGTRLTVT.

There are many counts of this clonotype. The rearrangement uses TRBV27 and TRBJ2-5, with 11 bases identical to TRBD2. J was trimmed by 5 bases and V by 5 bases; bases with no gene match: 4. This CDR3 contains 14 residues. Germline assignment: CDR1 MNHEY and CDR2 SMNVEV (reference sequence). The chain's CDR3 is CASSVTSGSETQYF. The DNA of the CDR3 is TGTGCCAGCAGTGTTACTAGCGGGAGTGAGACCCAGTACTTC.

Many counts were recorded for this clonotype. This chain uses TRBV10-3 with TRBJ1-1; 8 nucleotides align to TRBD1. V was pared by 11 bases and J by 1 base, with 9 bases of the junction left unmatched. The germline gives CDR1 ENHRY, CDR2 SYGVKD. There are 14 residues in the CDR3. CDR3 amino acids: CAADRGLGNTEAFF. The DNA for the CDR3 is TGTGCCGCCGACAGGGGACTGGGGAACACTGAAGCTTTCTTT.

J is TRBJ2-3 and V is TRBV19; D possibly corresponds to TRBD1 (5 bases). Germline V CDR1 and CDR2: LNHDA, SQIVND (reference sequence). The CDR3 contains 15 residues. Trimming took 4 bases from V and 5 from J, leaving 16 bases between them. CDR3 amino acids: CASSNQGRVGDTQYF. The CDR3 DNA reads TGTGCCAGTAGTAATCAGGGCAGGGTGGGAGATACGCAGTATTTT.

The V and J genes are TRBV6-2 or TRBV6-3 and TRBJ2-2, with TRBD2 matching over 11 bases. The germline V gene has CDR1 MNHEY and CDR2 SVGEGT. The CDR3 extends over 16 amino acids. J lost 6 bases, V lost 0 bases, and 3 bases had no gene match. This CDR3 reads CASSYSILAGAGELFF. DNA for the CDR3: TGTGCCAGCAGTTACTCGATACTAGCGGGAGCCGGGGAGCTGTTTTTT.

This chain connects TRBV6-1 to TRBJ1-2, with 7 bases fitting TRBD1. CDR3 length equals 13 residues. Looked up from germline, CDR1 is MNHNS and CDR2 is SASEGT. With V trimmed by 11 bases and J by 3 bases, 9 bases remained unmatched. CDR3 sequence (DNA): TGTGCCTCTACCGGGGACAGCGACTATGGCTACACCTTC. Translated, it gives CASTGDSDYGYTF.

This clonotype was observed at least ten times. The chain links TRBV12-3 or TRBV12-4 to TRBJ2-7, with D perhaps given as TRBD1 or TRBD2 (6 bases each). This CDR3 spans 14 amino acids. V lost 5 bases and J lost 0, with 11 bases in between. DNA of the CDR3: TGTGCCAGCAGTCCCGGGGGCACCTCCTACGAGCAGTACTTC. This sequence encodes CASSPGGTSYEQYF.

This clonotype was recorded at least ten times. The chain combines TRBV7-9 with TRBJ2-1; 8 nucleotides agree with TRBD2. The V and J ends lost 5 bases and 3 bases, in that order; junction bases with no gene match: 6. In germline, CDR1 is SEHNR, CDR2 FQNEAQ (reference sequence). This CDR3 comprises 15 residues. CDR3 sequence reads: CASSRGSGGYNEQFF. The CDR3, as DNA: TGTGCCAGCAGCCGAGGGAGCGGGGGCTACAATGAGCAGTTCTTC.

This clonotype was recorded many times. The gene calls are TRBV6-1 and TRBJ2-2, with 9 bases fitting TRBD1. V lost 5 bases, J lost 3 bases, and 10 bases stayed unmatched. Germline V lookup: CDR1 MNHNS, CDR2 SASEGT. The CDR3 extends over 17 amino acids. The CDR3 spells CASSFPGTGPYTGELFF. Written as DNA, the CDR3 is TGTGCCAGCAGTTTCCCCGGGACAGGGCCCTACACCGGGGAGCTGTTTTTT.

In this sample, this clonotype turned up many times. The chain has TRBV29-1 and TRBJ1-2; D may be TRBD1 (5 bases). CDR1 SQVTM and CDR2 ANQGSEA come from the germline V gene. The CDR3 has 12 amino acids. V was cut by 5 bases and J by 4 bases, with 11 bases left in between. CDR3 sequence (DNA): TGCAGCGTTTTGGGGGGTCTCTATGGCTACACCTTC. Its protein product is CSVLGGLYGYTF.